The 29 T cell receptor beta chains reported below all come from one sample, sequenced in a study of brain T cells in children with intractable seizures. Data came from immunoSEQ multiplex PCR; TCRdb stores just in-frame clones and leaves some out. The sample has 340,000 or so clones; approximately 93% are singletons. Time point defined: blood from clinic visit 5 months post-surgery; TSC patient then seizure free. The specimen was peripheral blood, collected 5 to 6 months after surgery. The source is a boy less than two years old with tuberous sclerosis and intractable seizures.

This chain joins TRBV29-1 and TRBJ2-1; maybe TRBD1 (5 bases). The CDR3 has 14 residues. V lost 2 bases to trimming and J lost 4 bases, with 12 bases between them. From germline, CDR1 is SQVTM and CDR2 ANQGSEA. CDR3: CSVESGTGYNEQFF. The CDR3 nucleotides read TGCAGCGTTGAATCAGGTACAGGTTACAATGAGCAGTTCTTC.

The chain carries TRBV28 and TRBJ2-7, with TRBD1 matching 8 bases. The CDR3 is 13 amino acids. The junction had 6 bases not matched to a gene; V was cut back by 6 bases and J by 5 bases. CDR1 is MDHEN, CDR2 SYDVKM, per germline. The CDR3: CASSHPQGDEQYF. In nucleotides, the CDR3 is TGTGCCAGCAGCCACCCACAGGGGGACGAGCAGTACTTC.

The chain combines TRBV27 with TRBJ1-2; a possible D gene is TRBD1 (6 bases). Germline V gene lookup returns CDR1 MNHEY and CDR2 SMNVEV (reference sequence). The V end lost 5 bases, the J end lost 4 bases, and 14 bases lay between the germline ends. The CDR3 covers 14 residues. DNA of the CDR3: TGTGCCAGCAGTCCGCAGGGGCTCGGCTATGGCTACACCTTC. Protein product: CASSPQGLGYGYTF.

J is TRBJ2-2 and V is TRBV25-1; D call uncertain. In germline, CDR1 is MGHDK, CDR2 SYGVNS. Trimming stripped 3 bases from V and 6 bases from J, with 5 bases between. The CDR3 sequence is 12 residues long. CDR3 sequence: CASSELAGELFF. The CDR3 region has the DNA TGTGCCAGCAGTGAGTTAGCCGGGGAGCTGTTTTTT.

In this sample, this clone turned up once. The V gene is TRBV6-5, the J gene TRBJ2-5; TRBD1 aligns across 7 bases. The CDR3 spans 15 residues. Germline values: CDR1 MNHEY, CDR2 SVGAGI. V shed 0 bases, J shed 1 base, and the junction held 2 bases outside the gene matches. The CDR3 nucleotides read TGTGCCAGCAGTTACTCCGGACAGGCCCAAGAGACCCAGTACTTC. Its protein product is CASSYSGQAQETQYF.

The gene calls are TRBV6-5 and TRBJ2-7; D possibly corresponds to TRBD2 (5 bases). Germline CDR1 MNHEY, CDR2 SVGAGI. CDR3 length: 15 residues. V lost 0 bases, J lost 2 bases, and 11 bases lay in between. The DNA of the CDR3 is TGTGCCAGCAGTTACTCACGACGGGGTGCCTACGAGCAGTACTTC. Its protein is CASSYSRRGAYEQYF.

The chain uses TRBV2 and TRBJ1-2; D gene uncertain. The germline V gene encodes CDR1 SNHLY and CDR2 FYNNEI. The V end lost 2 bases, the J end lost 4 bases, and 14 bases lay between the germline ends. This CDR3 is built from 15 residues. The CDR3 reads CASSELGNQFYGYTF. The CDR3 bases are TGTGCCAGCAGTGAATTGGGAAACCAATTCTATGGCTACACCTTC.

This chain links TRBV2 with TRBJ2-5, with D perhaps TRBD1 (5 bases). Germline CDR1 and CDR2: SNHLY and FYNNEI. The CDR3 runs to 15 residues. The V gene lost 9 bases and the J gene lost 1 base, with 18 bases spanning the gap. DNA of the CDR3: TGTGCCAGTCCATTGGTGCAGGGCGCCCAAGAGACCCAGTACTTC. Translated: CASPLVQGAQETQYF.

The chain combines TRBV7-8 with TRBJ2-2, with 9 bases fitting TRBD2. The CDR3 covers 16 residues. Trimming took 7 bases from V and 5 from J; bases not matched to a gene: 11. CDR1 is SGHVS, CDR2 FQNEAQ, per germline. The CDR3: CASTGVAGVITGELFF. The CDR3 bases are TGTGCCAGCACCGGGGTAGCGGGAGTGATTACCGGGGAGCTGTTTTTT.

CDR3: CASSLVGTSGMLDTQYF. The CDR3 region has the DNA TGTGCCAGCAGCTTAGTGGGGACTAGCGGGATGTTAGATACGCAGTATTTT. The chain recombines TRBV7-6 with TRBJ2-3, with 13 bases lining up with TRBD2. V lost 1 base to trimming and J lost 5 bases; unmatched junction nucleotides: 6. The V gene's germline CDR1 is SGHVS and CDR2 FNYEAQ. This CDR3 spans 17 amino acids.

The genes are TRBV5-6 and TRBJ1-6; D uncertain. CDR3 length equals 13 residues. With 0 bases removed from V and 7 bases from J, the gap between germline ends came to 5 bases. Germline CDR1 SGHDT, CDR2 YYEEEE. CDR3 nucleotide sequence: TGTGCCAGCAGCTTGGCAGTGAATTCACCCCTCCACTTT. It codes for CASSLAVNSPLHF.

The genes are TRBV5-4 and TRBJ2-3; 8 nucleotides align to TRBD2. There are 15 residues in the CDR3. V lost 4 bases and J lost 5; bases outside the gene matches: 9. Germline CDR1 SGHNT, CDR2 YYREEE (reference sequence). CDR3 region: CASSAGLEGLDTQYF. In DNA, the CDR3 is TGTGCCAGCAGCGCGGGACTAGAAGGACTAGATACGCAGTATTTT.

The chain recombines TRBV7-9 with TRBJ2-1, with 8 bases that match TRBD2. V trimming: 5 bases; J trimming: 4 bases; junction bases outside the gene matches: 10. CDR3 length: 16 amino acids. Germline CDR1 is SEHNR and CDR2 is FQNEAQ (reference sequence). CDR3 region: CASSPTVGGGYNEQFF. In DNA form, the CDR3 reads TGTGCCAGCAGCCCGACGGTCGGGGGGGGTTACAATGAGCAGTTCTTC.

The gene calls are TRBV11-2 and TRBJ2-7, with TRBD1 as a possible D gene (6 bases). Germline assignment: CDR1 SGHAT and CDR2 FQNNGV. The CDR3 has 15 residues. V lost 0 bases and J 3 bases, leaving 12 bases between the germline ends. The CDR3 reads CASSLDGDMGYEQYF. The CDR3 bases are TGTGCCAGCAGCTTAGATGGGGACATGGGCTACGAGCAGTACTTC.

The chain recombines TRBV15 with TRBJ1-5; D not resolved. CDR1 is LNHNV and CDR2 is YYDKDF in the germline V gene (reference sequence). The CDR3 length is 13 residues. V was shortened by 5 bases and J by 3 bases, with 8 bases between the two germline ends. The CDR3, as DNA: TGTGCCACCAGCGAGAGGGACAATCAGCCCCAGCATTTT. As protein: CATSERDNQPQHF.

The J gene is TRBJ1-1, the V gene TRBV7-3, with 9 positions matching TRBD1. The CDR3 loop spans 22 amino acids. Germline V CDR1 and CDR2: SGHTA, FQGTGA. Unmatched junction bases numbered 24, after V lost 1 base and J lost 3 bases. The CDR3 is CASSLILSTSPGQGLRHTEAFF. The CDR3 bases are TGTGCCAGCAGCTTAATCCTATCCACCTCGCCGGGACAGGGTCTACGTCACACTGAAGCTTTCTTT.

The V and J genes are TRBV19 and TRBJ2-7; D not resolved. CDR1 is LNHDA and CDR2 is SQIVND in the germline V gene (reference sequence). Between the trimmed V and J ends, which lost 4 bases and 3 bases, there was a span of 10 bases. The CDR3 loop spans 13 amino acids. The CDR3 loop reads CASSTGPYYEQYF. The CDR3 nucleotides read TGTGCCAGTAGTACTGGACCATACTACGAGCAGTACTTC.

The chain has TRBV4-2 and TRBJ1-5, with no clear D. The CDR3 contains 17 residues. Germline V gives CDR1 LGHNA, CDR2 YNFKEQ. Deletions cut 2 bases from V and 2 bases from J, with 16 bases between. As DNA, the CDR3 is TGTGCCAGCAGCCAATTGATCCGGGGAACGGGCAATCAGCCCCAGCATTTT. This encodes CASSQLIRGTGNQPQHF.

The J gene is TRBJ2-1, the V gene TRBV6-5; TRBD1 is a possible D gene (5 bases). With 10 bases removed from V and 2 bases from J, the gap between germline ends came to 12 bases. Germline V CDR1 and CDR2: MNHEY, SVGAGI. This CDR3 is 13 amino acids long. The CDR3 spells CATGQGTYNEQFF. The DNA for the CDR3 is TGTGCCACAGGACAAGGAACCTACAATGAGCAGTTCTTC.

The gene calls are TRBV5-5 and TRBJ1-5; no definite D call. The germline V gene encodes CDR1 SGHKS and CDR2 YYEKEE (reference sequence). V shed 1 base and J shed 0 bases, with 23 bases lying between them. The CDR3 covers 20 residues. The CDR3 DNA is TGTGCCAGCAGCTTGTACCAAAAGCCCCCGTTCGTGAGTAGCAATCAGCCCCAGCATTTT. As protein: CASSLYQKPPFVSSNQPQHF.

The chain carries TRBV6-6 and TRBJ1-4; 8 positions agree with TRBD1. V dropped 0 bases and J dropped 4; count of bases not matched to a gene: 1. Per germline, CDR1 MNHNY and CDR2 SVGAGI (reference sequence). This CDR3 spans 15 amino acids. The CDR3 region is CASSYSDRGNEKLFF. The DNA for the CDR3 is TGTGCCAGCAGTTACTCAGACAGGGGTAATGAAAAACTGTTTTTT.

This clone was found once. The gene calls are TRBV2 and TRBJ2-2; 9 bases map to TRBD2. The ends lost 1 base at V and 7 bases at J; junction bases unmatched: 7. The CDR3 contains 16 residues. The germline gives CDR1 SNHLY, CDR2 FYNNEI. CDR3 in DNA: TGTGCCAGCAGTGAAGTCAGTAGCGGGAGTGGCGGGGAGCTGTTTTTT. This gives the protein CASSEVSSGSGGELFF.

The V and J genes are TRBV11-3 and TRBJ1-3; D unclear. Trimming shortened V by 0 bases and J by 0 bases, and 12 bases separated the two germline ends. The germline V gene encodes CDR1 SGHNT and CDR2 YENEEA. The CDR3 consists of 17 residues. The CDR3 loop reads CASSLEGGKSSGNTIYF. CDR3 DNA: TGTGCCAGCAGCTTAGAGGGAGGCAAGAGCTCTGGAAACACCATATATTTT.

The V gene is TRBV11-2, the J gene TRBJ2-1, with 7 bases fitting TRBD1. V trimming: 4 bases; J trimming: 6 bases; junction bases outside the gene matches: 6. The CDR3 is made up of 14 amino acids. The V gene's germline CDR1 is SGHAT and CDR2 FQNNGV. The CDR3 region has the DNA TGTGCCAGCAGCTCATTGCACAGGGGCAATGAGCAGTTCTTC. Its translation: CASSSLHRGNEQFF.

J is TRBJ2-5 and V is TRBV28; 9 nucleotides match TRBD2. CDR3 length: 18 amino acids. Germline assignment: CDR1 MDHEN and CDR2 SYDVKM. Unmatched junction bases numbered 15, after V lost 2 bases and J lost 5 bases. The CDR3 protein is CASSLRMFLAGIGETQYF. CDR3 nucleotide sequence: TGTGCCAGCAGTTTACGGATGTTCCTAGCGGGGATAGGGGAGACCCAGTACTTC.

The V and J genes are TRBV2 and TRBJ1-1; D unclear. CDR1 and CDR2 from the germline V gene are SNHLY and FYNNEI. The length of the CDR3 is 14 residues. Trimming removed 10 bases from V and 1 base from J, with 16 bases in between. The CDR3 is CATTPGSKNTEAFF. For the CDR3, the DNA is TGTGCCACCACCCCGGGCAGTAAGAACACTGAAGCTTTCTTT. The variable domain in full, with the rest retrieved from reference TRBV2 and TRBJ1-1, is EPEVTQTPSHQVTQMGQEVILRCVPISNHLYFYWYRQILGQKVEFLVSFYNNEISEKSEIFDDQFSVERPDGSNFTLKIRSTKLEDSAMYFCATTPGSKNTEAFFGQGTRLTVV.

The rearrangement links TRBV5-1 to TRBJ1-3; no definite D call. This CDR3 region has 15 residues. Germline CDR1 and CDR2: SGHRS and YFSETQ. V was pared by 0 bases and J by 0 bases, with 7 bases between. The CDR3 DNA reads TGCGCCAGCAGCTTGGCGACGGGCTCTGGAAACACCATATATTTT. Translating it yields CASSLATGSGNTIYF. Together with reference TRBV5-1 and TRBJ1-3, the CDR3 gives the full variable domain: KAGVTQTPRYLIKTRGQQVTLSCSPISGHRSVSWYQQTPGQGLQFLFEYFSETQRNKGNFPGRFSGRQFSNSRSEMNVSTLELGDSALYLCASSLATGSGNTIYFGEGSWLTVV.

The chain couples TRBV30 to TRBJ2-1; 8 bases align to TRBD2. The CDR3 length is 15 residues. J gave up 5 bases and V 5 bases, and 11 bases lay outside the gene matches. Germline CDR1 is GTSNPN and CDR2 is SVGIG (reference sequence). CDR3 bases: TGTGCCTGGCGAATTCTAGCGGGCGTCCACAATGAGCAGTTCTTC. As protein: CAWRILAGVHNEQFF.

CDR3 in DNA: TGTGCCAGTACGGACACCGGGGAGCTGTTTTTT. It encodes CASTDTGELFF. The rearrangement joins TRBV19 to TRBJ2-2; D is unresolved. V was trimmed by 7 bases and J by 3 bases, leaving 3 bases between them. The CDR3 extends over 11 amino acids. Germline V lookup: CDR1 LNHDA, CDR2 SQIVND (reference sequence).